This T cell receptor beta chain was documented in a study of early T cells in non-severe SARS-CoV-2 infection. Study summary: From unsorted whole blood, bulk RNA was sequenced, and the chains remained unpaired.

V was trimmed by 0 bases and J by 4 bases, leaving 17 bases between them. The CDR3 has 17 amino acids. Germline V gives CDR1 MNHNY, CDR2 SVGAGI (reference sequence). In TCRdb, the 5' RACE reads were re-called with MiXCR into one record per CDR3 protein. The data show 25,000 to 30,000 distinct CDR3 sequences, almost 4.5% seen once. This clonotype was counted at least ten times. The TCR comes from an adult who was a healthcare worker with PCR-confirmed SARS-CoV-2 infection or an uninfected control (not recorded which). The sample consisted of whole blood. The genes are TRBV6-6 and TRBJ2-3, with D perhaps TRBD2 (6 bases). The CDR3: CASSYSGRDPSPDTQYF. The DNA for the CDR3 is TGTGCCAGCAGTTACTCTGGGCGGGACCCCTCCCCAGATACGCAGTATTTT.